The following is a T cell receptor beta chain sequence with its context. This sample was included in a study of long-term antiretroviral therapy in people with HIV. Overall study context: It was about a decade before the 2015 immediate-ART recommendation that the earliest samples were taken.

It was version v3.0 of the immunoSEQ assay that was run at survey level. TCRdb's copy holds only in-frame clones and misses some; the assay was immunoSEQ multiplex PCR. The sample includes 9,500 or so clones, 60% to 85% seen only once; the top ten take 20% to 25%. At least one PBMC sample before ART and at least two after were required. Every specimen held between about 0.9-11 million cryopreserved PBMC. These were thawed and washed before DNA extraction. Material: unsorted PBMCs, obtained 1.8 years before starting antiretroviral therapy. The receptor comes from a man aged 35-49 years with HIV.

CDR3 nucleotides: TGTGCCAGTAGTATATTCGGCAGCAATCAGCCCCAGCATTTT. Translating it yields CASSIFGSNQPQHF. This chain uses TRBV19 with TRBJ1-5, with D unresolved. The V end was cut by 2 bases, the J end by 1 base, with 6 bases between. CDR1 and CDR2 from the germline V gene are LNHDA and SQIVND (reference sequence). CDR3 length equals 14 residues.